The sequence of this T cell receptor (beta chain) was determined in a study of blood T cell repertoires in COVID-19. Study overall: Material from acute and convalescent COVID-19 was sourced from the United States, Italy and Spain.

Enrolled during active infection, Seattle patients were then followed longitudinally. Between the trimmed V and J ends, which lost 3 bases and 7 bases, there was a span of 9 bases. The CDR3 length is 12 residues. Germline V gene lookup returns CDR1 SGHTA and CDR2 FQGNSA. Under the authors' procedure: How many nucleated cells were present was estimated from reference gene primer amplification. Sequenced by immunoSEQ multiplex PCR; TCRdb stores in-frame clones only, minus some. Clonal size and the V and J genes are those of that table, whereas D and trimming came from the DNA. The sample contains approximately 330,000 clones, approximately 88% of which appear only once.

The clonotype comes from a man aged 25 to 45 with COVID-19, enrolled during active disease. This chain connects TRBV7-2 to TRBJ1-2; the D gene is possibly TRBD1 (5 bases). Sample: peripheral blood. The CDR3 spells CASSFWGGGYTF. In DNA form, the CDR3 reads TGTGCCAGCAGCTTCTGGGGGGGTGGCTACACCTTC. Together with reference TRBV7-2 and TRBJ1-2, the CDR3 gives the full variable domain: GAGVSQSPSNKVTEKGKDVELRCDPISGHTALYWYRQSLGQGLEFLIYFQGNSAPDKSGLPSDRFSAERTGGSVSTLTIQRTQQEDSAVYLCASSFWGGGYTFGSGTRLTVV.